This TCR beta chain is drawn from a study of blood T cell repertoires in COVID-19. Method: immunoSEQ multiplex PCR; TCRdb's copy keeps in-frame clones and lacks some. This table has 150,000 to 250,000 clones, about 80% appearing once. V dropped 3 bases and J dropped 3; count of bases not matched to a gene: 4. Germline values: CDR1 KGHSH, CDR2 LQKENI. The CDR3 contains 15 residues. This clone was counted between two and nine times. V and J are TRBV18 and TRBJ2-2; 7 bases are a match to TRBD1. The material sequenced was peripheral blood. This TCR derives from a human donor with acute or convalescent COVID-19. The donor label of this sample is uncertain. This CDR3 is CASSPEQGYTGELFF. DNA of the CDR3: TGTGCCAGCTCACCGGAACAGGGGTACACCGGGGAGCTGTTTTTT.